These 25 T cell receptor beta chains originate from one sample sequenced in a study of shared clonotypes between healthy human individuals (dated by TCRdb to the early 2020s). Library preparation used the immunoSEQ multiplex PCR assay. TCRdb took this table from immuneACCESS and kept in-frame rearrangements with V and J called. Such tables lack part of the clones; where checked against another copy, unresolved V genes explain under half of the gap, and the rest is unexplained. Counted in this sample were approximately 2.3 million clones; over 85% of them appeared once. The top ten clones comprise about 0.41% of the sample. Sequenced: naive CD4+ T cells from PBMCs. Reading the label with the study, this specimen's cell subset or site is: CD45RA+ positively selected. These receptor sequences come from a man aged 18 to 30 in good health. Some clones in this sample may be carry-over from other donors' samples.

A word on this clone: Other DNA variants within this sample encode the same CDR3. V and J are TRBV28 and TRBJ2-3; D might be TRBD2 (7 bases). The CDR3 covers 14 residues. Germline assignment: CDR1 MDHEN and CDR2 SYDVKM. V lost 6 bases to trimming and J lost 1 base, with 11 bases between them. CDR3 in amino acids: CASRPGGRTDTQYF. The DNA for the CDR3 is TGTGCCAGCAGACCGGGGGGCCGCACAGATACGCAGTATTTT.

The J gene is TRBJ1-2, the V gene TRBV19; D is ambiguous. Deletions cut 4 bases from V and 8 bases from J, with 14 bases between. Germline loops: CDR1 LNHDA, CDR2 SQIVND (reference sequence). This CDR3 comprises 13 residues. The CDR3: CASSNAQFEGYTF. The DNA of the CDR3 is TGTGCCAGTAGTAACGCCCAGTTTGAGGGCTACACCTTC. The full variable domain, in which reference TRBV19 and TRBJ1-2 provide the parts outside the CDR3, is DGGITQSPKYLFRKEGQNVTLSCEQNLNHDAMYWYRQDPGQGLRLIYYSQIVNDFQKGDIAEGYSVSREKKESFPLTVTSAQKNPTAFYLCASSNAQFEGYTFGSGTRLTVV.

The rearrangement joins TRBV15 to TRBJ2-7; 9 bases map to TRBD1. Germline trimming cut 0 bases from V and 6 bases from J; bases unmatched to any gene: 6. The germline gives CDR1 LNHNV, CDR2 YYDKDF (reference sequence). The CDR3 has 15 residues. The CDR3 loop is CATSRDWDRVSEQYF. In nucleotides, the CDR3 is TGTGCCACCAGCAGAGATTGGGACAGGGTATCCGAGCAGTACTTC.

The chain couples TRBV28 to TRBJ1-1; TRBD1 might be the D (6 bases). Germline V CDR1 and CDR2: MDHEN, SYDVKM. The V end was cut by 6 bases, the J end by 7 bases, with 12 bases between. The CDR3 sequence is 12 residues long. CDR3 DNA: TGTGCCAGCAGAGATCACAGGGTTGAAGCTTTCTTT. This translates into CASRDHRVEAFF.

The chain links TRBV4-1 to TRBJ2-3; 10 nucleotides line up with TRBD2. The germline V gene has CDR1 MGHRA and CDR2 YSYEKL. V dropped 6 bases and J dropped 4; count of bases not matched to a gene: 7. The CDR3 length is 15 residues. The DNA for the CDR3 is TGCGCCAGCAGTCCCGGACTAGCGGAGGCAGATACGCAGTATTTT. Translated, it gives CASSPGLAEADTQYF.

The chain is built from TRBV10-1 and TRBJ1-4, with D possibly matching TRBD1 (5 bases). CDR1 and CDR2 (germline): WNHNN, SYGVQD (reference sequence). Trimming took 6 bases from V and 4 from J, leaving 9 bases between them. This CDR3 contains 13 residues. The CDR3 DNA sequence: TGCGCCAGCAGCCAGGGTCTTAATGAAAAACTGTTTTTT. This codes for CASSQGLNEKLFF.

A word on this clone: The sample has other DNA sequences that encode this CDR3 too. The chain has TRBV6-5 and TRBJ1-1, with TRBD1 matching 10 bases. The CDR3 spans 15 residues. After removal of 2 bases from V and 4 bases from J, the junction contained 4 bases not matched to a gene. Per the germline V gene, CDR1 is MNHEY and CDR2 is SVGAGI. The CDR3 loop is CASSYGRTGGTEAFF. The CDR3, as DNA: TGTGCCAGCAGTTACGGGCGGACAGGGGGCACTGAAGCTTTCTTT.

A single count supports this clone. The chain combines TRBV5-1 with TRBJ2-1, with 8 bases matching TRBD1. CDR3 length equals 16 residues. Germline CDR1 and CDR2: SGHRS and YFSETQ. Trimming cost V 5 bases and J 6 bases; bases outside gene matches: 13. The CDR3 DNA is TGCGCCAGCAGTGCGGTCGAGCGACAGGGGTTCAATGAGCAGTTCTTC. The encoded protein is CASSAVERQGFNEQFF.

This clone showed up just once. This CDR3 reads CASSVGTGTGNIQYF. CDR3 sequence (DNA): TGTGCCAGCAGCGTAGGGACGGGTACTGGAAACATTCAGTACTTC. The chain joins TRBV9 to TRBJ2-4; D not resolved. The V and J ends lost 0 bases and 6 bases respectively, with 13 bases between them. This CDR3 has 15 residues. Germline-derived CDR1 and CDR2 are SGDLS and YYNGEE.

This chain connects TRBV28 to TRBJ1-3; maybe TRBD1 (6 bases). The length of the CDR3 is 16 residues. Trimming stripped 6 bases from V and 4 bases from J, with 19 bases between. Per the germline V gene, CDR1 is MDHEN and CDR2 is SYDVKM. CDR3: CASSRAGTGLGNTIYF. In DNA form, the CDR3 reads TGTGCCAGCAGCCGCGCAGGAACAGGGTTAGGAAACACCATATATTTT. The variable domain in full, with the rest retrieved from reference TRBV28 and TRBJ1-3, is DVKVTQSSRYLVKRTGEKVFLECVQDMDHENMFWYRQDPGLGLRLIYFSYDVKMKEKGDIPEGYSVSREKKERFSLILESASTNQTSMYLCASSRAGTGLGNTIYFGEGSWLTVV.

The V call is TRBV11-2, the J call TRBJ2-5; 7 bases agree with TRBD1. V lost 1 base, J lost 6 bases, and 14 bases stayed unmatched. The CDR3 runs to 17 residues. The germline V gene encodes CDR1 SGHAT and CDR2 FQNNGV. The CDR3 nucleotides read TGTGCCAGCAGCTTAGGCCTCCGGGACAGCATTGTCCAGACCCAGTACTTC. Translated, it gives CASSLGLRDSIVQTQYF.

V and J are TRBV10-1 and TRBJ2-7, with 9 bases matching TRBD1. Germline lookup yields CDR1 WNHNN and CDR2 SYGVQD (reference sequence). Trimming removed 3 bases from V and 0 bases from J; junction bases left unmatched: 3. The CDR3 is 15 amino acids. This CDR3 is CASSDTGGPSYEQYF. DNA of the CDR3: TGCGCCAGCAGTGATACAGGGGGCCCCTCCTACGAGCAGTACTTC.

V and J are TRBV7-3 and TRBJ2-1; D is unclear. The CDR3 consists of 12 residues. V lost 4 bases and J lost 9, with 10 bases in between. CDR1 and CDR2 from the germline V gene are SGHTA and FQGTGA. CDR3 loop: CASSSMFGEQFF. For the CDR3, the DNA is TGTGCCAGCAGCTCTATGTTTGGTGAGCAGTTCTTC. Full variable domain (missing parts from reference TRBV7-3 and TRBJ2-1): GAGVSQTPSNKVTEKGKYVELRCDPISGHTALYWYRQSLGQGPEFLIYFQGTGAADDSGLPNDRFFAVRPEGSVSTLKIQRTERGDSAVYLCASSSMFGEQFFGPGTRLTVL.

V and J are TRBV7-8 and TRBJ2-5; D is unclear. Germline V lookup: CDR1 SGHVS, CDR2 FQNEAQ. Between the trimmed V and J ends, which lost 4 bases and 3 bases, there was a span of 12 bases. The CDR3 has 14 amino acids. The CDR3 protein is CASSSAVTEETQYF. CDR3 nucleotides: TGTGCCAGCAGCTCCGCCGTGACGGAAGAGACCCAGTACTTC.

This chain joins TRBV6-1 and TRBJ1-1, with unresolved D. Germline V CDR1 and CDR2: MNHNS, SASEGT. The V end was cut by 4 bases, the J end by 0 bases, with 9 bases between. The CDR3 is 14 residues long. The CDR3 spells CASSGTWMNTEAFF. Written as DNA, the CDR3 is TGTGCCAGCAGTGGGACTTGGATGAACACTGAAGCTTTCTTT.

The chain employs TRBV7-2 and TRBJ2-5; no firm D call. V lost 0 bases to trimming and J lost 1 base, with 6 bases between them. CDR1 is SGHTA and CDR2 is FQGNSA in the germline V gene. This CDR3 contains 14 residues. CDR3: CASSLAPFQETQYF. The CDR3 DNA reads TGTGCCAGCAGCTTAGCGCCCTTCCAAGAGACCCAGTACTTC. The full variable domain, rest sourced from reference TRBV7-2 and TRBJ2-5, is GAGVSQSPSNKVTEKGKDVELRCDPISGHTALYWYRQSLGQGLEFLIYFQGNSAPDKSGLPSDRFSAERTGGSVSTLTIQRTQQEDSAVYLCASSLAPFQETQYFGPGTRLLVL.

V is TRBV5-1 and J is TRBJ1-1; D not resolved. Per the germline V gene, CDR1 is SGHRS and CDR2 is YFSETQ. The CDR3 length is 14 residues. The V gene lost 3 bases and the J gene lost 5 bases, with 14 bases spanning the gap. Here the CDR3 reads CASSSQTIGTEAFF. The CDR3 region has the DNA TGCGCCAGCAGCTCTCAGACAATAGGGACTGAAGCTTTCTTT.

The DNA for the CDR3 is TGTGCCAGCTCAATCGGACAGGGGAAGTTAACTGAAGCTTTCTTT. Protein: CASSIGQGKLTEAFF. The gene calls are TRBV18 and TRBJ1-1, with 9 bases aligning to TRBD1. Trimming cost V 5 bases and J 5 bases; bases outside gene matches: 9. CDR1 is KGHSH, CDR2 LQKENI, per germline. The CDR3 totals 15 residues.

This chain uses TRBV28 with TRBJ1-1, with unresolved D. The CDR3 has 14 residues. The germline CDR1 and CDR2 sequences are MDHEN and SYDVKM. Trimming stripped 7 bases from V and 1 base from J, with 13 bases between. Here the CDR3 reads CASIGGSWNTEAFF. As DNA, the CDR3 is TGTGCCAGCATCGGAGGATCTTGGAACACTGAAGCTTTCTTT.

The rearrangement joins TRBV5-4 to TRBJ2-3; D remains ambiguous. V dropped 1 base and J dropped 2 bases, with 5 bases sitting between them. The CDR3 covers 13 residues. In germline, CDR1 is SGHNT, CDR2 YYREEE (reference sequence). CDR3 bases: TGTGCCAGCAGCTTGTCGTACACAGATACGCAGTATTTT. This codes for CASSLSYTDTQYF.

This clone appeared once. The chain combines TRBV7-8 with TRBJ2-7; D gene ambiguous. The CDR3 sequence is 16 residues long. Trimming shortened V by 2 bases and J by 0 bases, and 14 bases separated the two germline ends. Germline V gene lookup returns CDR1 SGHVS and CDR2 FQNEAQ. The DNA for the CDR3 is TGTGCCAGCAGCTTAAACGTAGGGCTTAGCTCCTACGAGCAGTACTTC. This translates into CASSLNVGLSSYEQYF.

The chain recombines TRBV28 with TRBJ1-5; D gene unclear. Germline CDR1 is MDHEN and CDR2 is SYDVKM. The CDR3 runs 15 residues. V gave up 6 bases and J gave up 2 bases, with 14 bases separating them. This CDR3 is CASRRPGRGNQPQHF. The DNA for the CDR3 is TGTGCCAGCAGGAGGCCCGGGCGGGGCAATCAGCCCCAGCATTTT.

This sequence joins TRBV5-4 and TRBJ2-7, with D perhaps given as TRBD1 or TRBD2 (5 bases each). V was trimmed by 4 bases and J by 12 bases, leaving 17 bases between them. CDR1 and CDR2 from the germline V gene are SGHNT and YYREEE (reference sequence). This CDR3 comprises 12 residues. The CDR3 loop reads CASSRDRDQGYF. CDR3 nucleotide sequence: TGTGCCAGCAGCCGGGACCGGGATCAAGGGTACTTC.

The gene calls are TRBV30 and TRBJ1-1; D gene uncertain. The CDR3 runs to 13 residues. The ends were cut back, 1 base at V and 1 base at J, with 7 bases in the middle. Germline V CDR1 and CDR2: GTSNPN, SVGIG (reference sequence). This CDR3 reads CAWSGEANTEAFF. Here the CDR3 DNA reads TGTGCCTGGAGTGGGGAGGCGAACACTGAAGCTTTCTTT.

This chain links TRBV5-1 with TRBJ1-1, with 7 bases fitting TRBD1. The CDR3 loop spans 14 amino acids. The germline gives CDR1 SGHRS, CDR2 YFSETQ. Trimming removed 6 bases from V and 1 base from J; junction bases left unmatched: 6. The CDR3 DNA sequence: TGCGCCAGCATAGAGGGGGCAGGGAACACTGAAGCTTTCTTT. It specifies CASIEGAGNTEAFF.